This entry concerns a single T cell receptor (beta chain). These data are taken from a study of cytomegalovirus exposure and HLA in healthy donors. The PCR had 60 Vbeta and 13 Jbeta primers. Sequencing used immunoSEQ multiplex PCR; TCRdb keeps in-frame clones, though not all of them. Among about 170,000 clones listed, about 80% were seen once. Germline CDR1 reads SNHLY; CDR2 reads FYNNEI. This CDR3 contains 14 residues. The ends were cut back, 8 bases at V and 0 bases at J, with 11 bases in the middle. The V gene is TRBV2, the J gene TRBJ1-3, with a weak D call TRBD1 (5 bases). Material for sequencing was PBMCs. The receptor was isolated from a woman under 40 in good health and CMV-seropositive. In DNA, the CDR3 is TGTGCCAGCCAGACAGAGAGCTCTGGAAACACCATATATTTT. It specifies CASQTESSGNTIYF.